The 9 T cell receptor beta chains below were found in one sample sequenced in a study of PD-1 blockade in classical Hodgkin lymphoma. Patients all relapsed after autologous stem cell transplantation, and there was variation in brentuximab vedotin exposure. Profiling relied on immunoSEQ multiplex PCR, and the TCRdb table lists in-frame clones only, not all of them. The sample includes tens of thousands of clones, 75% to 90% of them seen just once. The sequences come from peripheral blood mononuclear cells (PBMCs), collected before the second cycle of nivolumab. The receptor set was obtained from a human donor with classical Hodgkin lymphoma.

Written as DNA, the CDR3 is TGTGCCAGCAGTGCTCTAGTCAATGAGCAGTTCTTC. It encodes CASSALVNEQFF. The chain uses TRBV6-1 and TRBJ2-1; D is uncertain. The germline V gene encodes CDR1 MNHNS and CDR2 SASEGT. Trimming removed 4 bases at V and 6 bases at J, with 7 bases between. The CDR3 is 12 amino acids.

This chain joins TRBV27 and TRBJ2-1; TRBD1 aligns across 9 bases. V was clipped by 7 bases and J by 8 bases; unmatched bases: 6. The CDR3 loop spans 13 amino acids. Looked up from germline, CDR1 is MNHEY and CDR2 is SMNVEV (reference sequence). CDR3 DNA sequence: TGTGCCAGCACCGGGACAGGGAACTATGAGCAGTTCTTC. Translating it yields CASTGTGNYEQFF.

V usage is TRBV2 and J usage is TRBJ2-6, with D unclear. The CDR3 consists of 14 residues. Trimming shortened V by 5 bases and J by 2 bases, and 7 bases separated the two germline ends. From germline, CDR1 is SNHLY and CDR2 FYNNEI. The CDR3 DNA reads TGTGCCAGCAGTACCTGGGCTGGGGCCAACGTCCTGACTTTC. Protein sequence: CASSTWAGANVLTF.

The rearrangement links TRBV20-1 to TRBJ1-1, with D unresolved. The CDR3 has 11 amino acids. The V gene's germline CDR1 is DFQATT and CDR2 SNEGSKA (reference sequence). The V end lost 3 bases, the J end lost 3 bases, and 5 bases lay between the germline ends. The CDR3 coding sequence is TGCAGTGCTAGTCTGGACACTGAAGCTTTCTTT. Residues: CSASLDTEAFF.

This rearrangement joins TRBV19 to TRBJ2-1; D possibly corresponds to TRBD1 (5 bases). Per the germline V gene, CDR1 is LNHDA and CDR2 is SQIVND (reference sequence). The CDR3 spans 13 residues. Trimming shortened V by 5 bases and J by 8 bases, and 13 bases separated the two germline ends. Here the CDR3 reads CASSGRDDDEQFF. CDR3 in DNA: TGTGCCAGTAGTGGCAGGGATGACGATGAGCAGTTCTTC.

The chain joins TRBV18 to TRBJ1-5, with D unclear. The germline V and J ends were trimmed by 6 bases and 3 bases, with 12 bases remaining between them. This CDR3 is built from 14 residues. Germline loops: CDR1 KGHSH, CDR2 LQKENI. CDR3 in DNA: TGTGCCAGCTCGAGCGGACCGAACAATCAGCCCCAGCATTTT. Amino acids: CASSSGPNNQPQHF. The entire variable domain, with the rest obtained from reference TRBV18 and TRBJ1-5, is as follows: NAGVMQNPRHLVRRRGQEARLRCSPMKGHSHVYWYRQLPEEGLKFMVYLQKENIIDESGMPKERFSAEFPKEGPSILRIQQVVRGDSAAYFCASSSGPNNQPQHFGDGTRLSIL.

The V gene is TRBV5-1, the J gene TRBJ2-1; 10 positions match TRBD2. CDR3 length: 15 amino acids. Germline trimming cut 0 bases from V and 7 bases from J; bases unmatched to any gene: 4. In germline, CDR1 is SGHRS, CDR2 YFSETQ. CDR3 nucleotide sequence: TGCGCCAGCAGCTTGGTACAGCGGGAGGGGAATGAGCAGTTCTTC. Its translation: CASSLVQREGNEQFF. Together with reference TRBV5-1 and TRBJ2-1, the CDR3 gives the full variable domain: KAGVTQTPRYLIKTRGQQVTLSCSPISGHRSVSWYQQTPGQGLQFLFEYFSETQRNKGNFPGRFSGRQFSNSRSEMNVSTLELGDSALYLCASSLVQREGNEQFFGPGTRLTVL.

This chain connects TRBV28 to TRBJ1-4; TRBD1 might be the D (6 bases). V lost 8 bases, J lost 8 bases, and 15 bases lay in between. The CDR3 sequence is 13 residues long. Germline CDR1 MDHEN, CDR2 SYDVKM. CDR3 in DNA: TGTGCCAGCCGAGGGGGTGATAGGGAAAAACTGTTTTTT. It specifies CASRGGDREKLFF.

The chain carries TRBV2 and TRBJ1-4; D is unclear. The germline CDR1 and CDR2 sequences are SNHLY and FYNNEI. The CDR3 runs to 15 residues. V shed 7 bases and J shed 0 bases, with 12 bases lying between them. In DNA form, the CDR3 reads TGTGCCAGCACTCAGGACGGGACAACTAATGAAAAACTGTTTTTT. Translated: CASTQDGTTNEKLFF.